This paragraph covers one TCR beta chain sequence. The target antigen is unknown. These data come from a study of T cells after yellow fever vaccination. Study in general: In the case of low-cell-number fractions, SMART-Seq v4 Ultra Low Input was used for preparation.

The CDR3 runs to 14 residues. Germline CDR1 reads SGHRS; CDR2 reads YFSETQ. V was shortened by 0 bases and J by 0 bases, with 6 bases between the two germline ends. A universal primer site and UMIs were added as TCR cDNA was made by 5'RACE template switching. One entry per CDR3 protein results from TCRdb running MiXCR on the 5' RACE reads. The sample consists of approximately 600,000 distinct CDR3 sequences, roughly an eighth of them appearing once. Overall study results and limits: It was a weaker secondary response, yet one that peaked faster, at day 5 versus 15.

The TCR comes from a man younger than 45 who received the YFV17D yellow fever vaccine. The material sequenced was PBMCs, taken on the day of the yellow fever booster vaccination. The chain couples TRBV5-1 to TRBJ1-1; D unclear. CDR3 protein: CASSLVAVNTEAFF. In DNA form, the CDR3 reads TGCGCCAGCAGCTTGGTAGCGGTGAACACTGAAGCTTTCTTT.